A selection of T cell receptor beta chains follows, all from one sample in a study of T cell changes during pregnancy in multiple sclerosis. The assay was immunoSEQ multiplex PCR, and TCRdb's table has in-frame clones only and misses some. The table lists about 79,000 clones, 90% to 95% of them singletons. The sample consisted of CD4+ T cells from peripheral blood mononuclear cells, taken in the second trimester of pregnancy. The receptors were gathered from a female donor with multiple sclerosis, enrolled in a pregnancy study. The CDR3 runs from the conserved cysteine through the conserved F or W. Each record gives: J gene, D gene, V gene, clone size, CDR3 DNA, CDR3 protein. The D gene is left open where the match is weak. Size values are once, few and many counts, or a class for expanded clones, and some rows have none.

>TRBJ2-7|TRBD2|TRBV28|.
TGTGCCAGCAGGAATCTAGCGGGAGCCGCCTACGAGCAGTACTTC
CASRNLAGAAYEQYF
>TRBJ1-1|.|TRBV11-1|.
TGTGCCAGCAGCTTAATAAGCGGTGATACTCAAGCTTTCTTT
CASSLISGDTQAFF
>TRBJ1-1|TRBD1|TRBV18|.
TGTGCCAGCTCTCCAGGGGGGAGCACTGAAGCTTTCTTT
CASSPGGSTEAFF
>TRBJ1-2|.|TRBV27|once
TGTGCCAGCAGCGCTACCTCTCTAGGGCAGGGCGACGCCTATGGCTACACCTTC
CASSATSLGQGDAYGYTF
>TRBJ2-7|.|TRBV21-1|.
TGTGCCAGCAGCATCTTAGGGGGCCCTATAACCTACGAGCAGTACTTC
CASSILGGPITYEQYF
>TRBJ2-7|TRBD1|TRBV2|.
TGTGCCACGGGCCCGGACAGGTTTGGCGAGCAGTACTTC
CATGPDRFGEQYF
>TRBJ2-1|TRBD2|TRBV11-2|.
TGTGCCAGCAGCTTAGATCCGGGACTAGCGGGAGTCTGGGAGTTCTTC
CASSLDPGLAGVWEFF
>TRBJ2-2|.|TRBV5-1|.
TGCGCCAGCAGCTTGGAGAGCCAGGAAAACACCGGGGAGCTGTTTTTT
CASSLESQENTGELFF
>TRBJ1-2|.|TRBV23-1|.
TGCGCCAGCAGTCTTCCCTTTTATCCAGGGAAAAGCTATGGCTACACCTTC
CASSLPFYPGKSYGYTF
>TRBJ2-7|TRBD1|TRBV4-1|.
TGCGCCAGCAGCCAAGGGACAGGGTTCGAGCAGTACTTC
CASSQGTGFEQYF
>TRBJ1-3|.|TRBV5-4|.
TGTGCCAGCAGCTTGGGCGGGGGTTATTCTGGAAACACCATATATTTT
CASSLGGGYSGNTIYF
>TRBJ2-5|TRBD1|TRBV6-5|.
TGTGCCAGCAGTGGAGAGGGGGCTATTGAGACCCAGTACTTC
CASSGEGAIETQYF
>TRBJ2-1|TRBD2|TRBV29-1|once
TGCAGCGTCCACGGGACTAGTTCCTACAATGAGCAGTTCTTC
CSVHGTSSYNEQFF
>TRBJ2-3|TRBD2|TRBV11-2|.
TGTGCCAGCAGCTTAGTTCCGGGGGGGCGGGATACGCAGTATTTT
CASSLVPGGRDTQYF
>TRBJ2-1|TRBD2|TRBV6-6|.
TGTGCCAGCGTAGCGGGAGTACCCTACAATGAGCAGTTCTTC
CASVAGVPYNEQFF
>TRBJ2-6|.|TRBV5-1|.
TGCGCCAGCAGCTTAGGAGTATTCTTTGGTAACTCTGGGGCCAACGTCCTGACTTTC
CASSLGVFFGNSGANVLTF
>TRBJ1-4|TRBD1|TRBV10-3|.
TGTGCCACCCGACAGGGTGGAGATGAAAAACTGTTTTTT
CATRQGGDEKLFF
>TRBJ2-3|TRBD2|TRBV5-1|.
TGCGCCAGCAGCTTGGGGCTAGCGGGAGGGACAGATACGCAGTATTTT
CASSLGLAGGTDTQYF
>TRBJ1-1|TRBD1|TRBV6-1|.
TGTGCCAGCAGCCCGAAACAGGGGGCGCGCACTGAAGCTTTCTTT
CASSPKQGARTEAFF
>TRBJ2-2|TRBD1|TRBV10-3|.
TGTGCCATCAGCGGACAGGGGGTGCTGTTTTTT
CAISGQGVLFF
>TRBJ2-3|TRBD2|TRBV4-1|.
TGCGCCAGCAGCCAAGAATTAGCGGGGGGCACAGATACGCAGTATTTT
CASSQELAGGTDTQYF
>TRBJ2-7|.|TRBV14|once
TGTGCCAGCAGCGCTGGGGGCCGCGAGTACTTC
CASSAGGREYF
>TRBJ2-3|.|TRBV9|.
TGTGCCAGCAGCGTAAGTCTAGCCGCCCCTACAGATACGCAGTATTTT
CASSVSLAAPTDTQYF
>TRBJ2-3|.|TRBV2|.
TGTGCCAGCAGTGGGGGCCAGGGCCCAGATACGCAGTATTTT
CASSGGQGPDTQYF
>TRBJ2-1|TRBD2|TRBV7-3|.
TGTGCCAGCAGCCTCGGGGGGGGCCAATCCTACAATGAGCAGTTCTTC
CASSLGGGQSYNEQFF
>TRBJ1-1|.|TRBV21-1|.
TGTGCCAGCAGCAAAGGGGGCCCGAGGAACACTGAAGCTTTCTTT
CASSKGGPRNTEAFF
>TRBJ1-3|.|TRBV27|.
TGTGCCAGCAGACGCAGGGGCAACTCTGGAAACACCATATATTTT
CASRRRGNSGNTIYF
>TRBJ2-7|TRBD2|TRBV7-2|.
TGTGCCAGCAGCTTAGGTGGGACTAGCTACGAGCAGTACTTC
CASSLGGTSYEQYF
>TRBJ1-1|.|TRBV7-3|once
TGTGCCAGCAGGCAGGGAGGTAACACTGAAGCTTTCTTT
CASRQGGNTEAFF
>TRBJ1-2|.|TRBV5-1|.
TGCGCCAGCAGCCCTTACAGAGGGCCCTCAAACTATGGCTACACCTTC
CASSPYRGPSNYGYTF
>TRBJ2-4|TRBD2|TRBV7-9|.
TGTGCCAGCAGCTTGGCAGCGGGAGATGGTAACATTCAGTACTTC
CASSLAAGDGNIQYF
>TRBJ2-2|TRBD2|TRBV4-3|.
TGCGCCAGCAGCTCCCGGACTAGCGGGGGGGCAGGCACCGGGGAGCTGTTTTTT
CASSSRTSGGAGTGELFF
>TRBJ2-3|.|TRBV19|.
TGTGCCAGTAGCCGGAACGGGGAGAGCACAGATACGCAGTATTTT
CASSRNGESTDTQYF
>TRBJ2-1|TRBD1|TRBV15|.
TGTGCCACCAGCAGGCCTCCGGACAGGCAATACAATGAGCAGTTCTTC
CATSRPPDRQYNEQFF
>TRBJ1-2|.|TRBV30|.
TGTGCCTGGAATTCGGCTCCGGACAGCATCTATGGCTACACCTTC
CAWNSAPDSIYGYTF
>TRBJ1-6|.|TRBV19|.
TGTGCCAGTACCAGGAAAAGCTCCTATAATTCACCCCTCCACTTT
CASTRKSSYNSPLHF
>TRBJ2-4|TRBD2|TRBV6-6|once
TGTGCCAGCACCGGGACTAGCGGGAGGGCCTTTGCTGTTCAGTACTTC
CASTGTSGRAFAVQYF
>TRBJ2-4|.|TRBV5-6|.
TGTGCCAGCAGCTTTGTTCAGGGTAACATTCAGTACTTC
CASSFVQGNIQYF
>TRBJ2-1|TRBD2|TRBV30|.
TGTGCCCAAGAGGGTAGCGGGGCCGGGTATGAGCAGTTCTTC
CAQEGSGAGYEQFF
>TRBJ1-1|TRBD1|TRBV18|.
TGTGCCAGCTCACGTGGACAGGGGCTATACACTGAAGCTTTCTTT
CASSRGQGLYTEAFF
>TRBJ2-1|TRBD1|TRBV5-4|once
TGTGCCAGCAGCTTCGGGGGACAGGGAAGTAGGAATGAGCAGTTCTTC
CASSFGGQGSRNEQFF
>TRBJ2-1|TRBD1|TRBV25-1|.
TGTGCCAGCAGTGAATCTCAGGGGGCCATGTACAATGAGCAGTTCTTC
CASSESQGAMYNEQFF
>TRBJ2-7|.|TRBV11-2|.
TGTGCCAGCAGCCCAAGGATTAGCGGAAGCTCCTACGAGCAGTACTTC
CASSPRISGSSYEQYF
>TRBJ2-3|.|TRBV4-1|.
TGCGCCAGCAGCCATCAGCCCCTAGCGACTGGCACAGATACGCAGTATTTT
CASSHQPLATGTDTQYF
>TRBJ1-3|.|TRBV9|.
TGTGCCAGCAGCGGACGACGAGGTCGTGCTGGAAACACCATATATTTT
CASSGRRGRAGNTIYF